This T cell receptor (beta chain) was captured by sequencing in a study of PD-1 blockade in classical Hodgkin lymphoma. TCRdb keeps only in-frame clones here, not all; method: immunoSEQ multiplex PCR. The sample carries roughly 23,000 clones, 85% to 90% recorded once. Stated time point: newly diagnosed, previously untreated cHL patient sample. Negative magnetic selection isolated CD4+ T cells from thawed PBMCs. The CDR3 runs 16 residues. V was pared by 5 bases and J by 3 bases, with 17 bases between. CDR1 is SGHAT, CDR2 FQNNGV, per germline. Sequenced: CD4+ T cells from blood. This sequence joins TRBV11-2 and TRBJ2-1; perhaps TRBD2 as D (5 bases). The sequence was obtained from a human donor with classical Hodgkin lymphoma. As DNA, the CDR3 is TGTGCCAGCAGCGTATCCGCCGGGAAGAACTACAATGAGCAGTTCTTC. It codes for CASSVSAGKNYNEQFF.